Below are 22 T cell receptor beta chains sequenced from a single sample in a study of regulatory T cells in long-lasting Graves disease. This sample's time point: persistent/refractory GD, antithyroid drugs over 5 years with positive TRAb. Extracted PBMC RNA gave rise to the TCR library. HTBI primers from iRepertoire and Arm-PCR of CDR3 regions yielded the TCR beta libraries. In TCRdb, the multiplex PCR reads were re-called with MiXCR into one record per CDR3 protein. The data hold 300,000 to 400,000 distinct CDR3 sequences, with around 19% observed a single time. The sequencing here drew on peripheral blood mononuclear cells (PBMCs), taken when the disease was refractory, from a patient treated with antithyroid drugs. The receptors stem from a female donor with Graves disease.

The chain carries TRBV4-1 and TRBJ1-2; D remains unclear. Germline V gives CDR1 MGHRA, CDR2 YSYEKL. V lost 2 bases, J lost 0 bases, and 10 bases lay in between. The CDR3 has 15 residues. The CDR3 region has the DNA TGCGCCAGCAGCCAAAACGCCGGTCCTAACTATGGCTACACCTTC. It yields the protein CASSQNAGPNYGYTF.

This clonotype was counted a few times. This chain links TRBV11-2 with TRBJ2-1; 12 bases line up with TRBD2. The germline CDR1 and CDR2 sequences are SGHAT and FQNNGV. V shed 6 bases and J 6 bases; nucleotides not matched to a gene: 3. The CDR3 extends over 14 amino acids. The CDR3 nucleotides read TGTGCCAGCAGACTGACTAGCGGGAGCAATGAGCAGTTCTTC. This translates into CASRLTSGSNEQFF.

This clonotype was found a few times. This chain connects TRBV7-9 to TRBJ2-1, with TRBD2 matching 13 bases. This CDR3 has 16 residues. Germline CDR1 and CDR2: SEHNR and FQNEAQ (reference sequence). V was pared by 6 bases and J by 7 bases, with 9 bases of the junction left unmatched. The CDR3 region has the DNA TGTGCCAGCAGGTATCGACTAGCGGGAGGAGGGAATGAGCAGTTCTTC. Encoded protein: CASRYRLAGGGNEQFF. The full variable domain, rest sourced from reference TRBV7-9 and TRBJ2-1, is DTGVSQNPRHKITKRGQNVTFRCDPISEHNRLYWYRQTLGQGPEFLTYFQNEAQLEKSRLLSDRFSAERPKGSFSTLEIQRTEQGDSAMYLCASRYRLAGGGNEQFFGPGTRLTVL.

The rearrangement joins TRBV7-2 to TRBJ1-3; weak D call: TRBD1 (6 bases). There are 15 residues in the CDR3. Germline CDR1 and CDR2: SGHTA and FQGNSA. V was shortened by 5 bases and J by 3 bases, with 14 bases between the two germline ends. CDR3 in amino acids: CASSTGITVGNTIYF. The CDR3 region has the DNA TGTGCCAGCAGCACAGGGATTACAGTTGGAAACACCATATATTTT.

In its sample, this clonotype was seen a few times. This chain's CDR3 is CASSSTSGGRPSGANVLTF. The CDR3 region has the DNA TGTGCCAGCAGCTCCACTAGCGGGGGGCGTCCCTCTGGGGCCAACGTCCTGACTTTC. The chain recombines TRBV7-9 with TRBJ2-6; 12 nucleotides line up with TRBD2. CDR1 and CDR2 from the germline V gene are SEHNR and FQNEAQ (reference sequence). J gave up 0 bases and V 4 bases, and 7 bases lay outside the gene matches. CDR3 length equals 19 residues. The variable domain in full, with the rest retrieved from reference TRBV7-9 and TRBJ2-6, is DTGVSQNPRHKITKRGQNVTFRCDPISEHNRLYWYRQTLGQGPEFLTYFQNEAQLEKSRLLSDRFSAERPKGSFSTLEIQRTEQGDSAMYLCASSSTSGGRPSGANVLTFGAGSRLTVL.

This clonotype was seen repeatedly, ten times or more. J is TRBJ1-4 and V is TRBV2; D unresolved. Trimming pared 2 bases from V and 8 bases from J, leaving 15 bases between. The CDR3 runs to 15 residues. CDR1 is SNHLY, CDR2 FYNNEI, per germline. The CDR3 DNA sequence: TGTGCCAGCAGTGAACCCCGAAGGGAAAGGGAAAAACTGTTTTTT. It codes for CASSEPRREREKLFF.

Comment on this clonotype: This could be a read error, since a much larger clone is one nucleotide away. The CDR3: CVSSLGWGAKPNTEAFF. The CDR3, as DNA: TGTGTCAGCAGCTTAGGATGGGGGGCTAAGCCCAACACTGAAGCTTTCTTT. This chain connects TRBV11-2 to TRBJ1-1, with D tentatively TRBD1 (6 bases). CDR1 and CDR2 from the germline V gene are SGHAT and FQNNGV. The CDR3 covers 17 residues.

The chain is built from TRBV9 and TRBJ2-7; 7 nucleotides align to TRBD1. The CDR3 is 14 residues long. V lost 4 bases and J lost 2; bases outside the gene matches: 6. CDR1 SGDLS and CDR2 YYNGEE come from the germline V gene. In nucleotides, the CDR3 is TGTGCCAGCAGCCCCAAAGGACAGGCCTACGAGCAGTACTTC. Its translation: CASSPKGQAYEQYF.

This clonotype was observed a few times. The chain recombines TRBV15 with TRBJ2-3, with TRBD2 as a possible D gene (6 bases). CDR1 is LNHNV, CDR2 YYDKDF, per germline (reference sequence). This CDR3 is built from 16 residues. Trimming shortened V by 5 bases and J by 5 bases, and 20 bases separated the two germline ends. The CDR3 reads CATSSRGGTLGDTQYF. The CDR3 nucleotides read TGTGCCACCAGCTCCAGAGGCGGGACTCTCGGAGATACGCAGTATTTT.

This chain links TRBV10-3 with TRBJ2-3; tentatively, D is TRBD1 (5 bases). The V end was cut by 2 bases, the J end by 4 bases, with 10 bases between. CDR3 length: 14 residues. From germline, CDR1 is ENHRY and CDR2 SYGVKD. The CDR3 reads CAISETQGPDTQYF. The CDR3, as DNA: TGTGCCATCAGTGAGACCCAGGGCCCAGATACGCAGTATTTT.

Concerning this clonotype: A read error may account for a junction end that differs from germline. The genes are TRBV6-1 and TRBJ2-2; tentative D call: TRBD2 (7 bases). Germline assignment: CDR1 MNHNS and CDR2 SASEGT. This CDR3 is 14 amino acids long. CDR3 DNA: TGTGCCAGCAGGCGGGGGCCACACACCCGGGAGCTGTTTTTT. It is translated as CASRRGPHTRELFF.

The chain carries TRBV20-1 and TRBJ1-2; the match to TRBD1 covers 7 bases. Germline V gene lookup returns CDR1 DFQATT and CDR2 SNEGSKA (reference sequence). With V trimmed by 0 bases and J by 4 bases, 14 bases remained unmatched. This CDR3 region has 17 residues. DNA of the CDR3: TGCAGTGCTAGAGATAACTCCCGGACAGGTCAACCCTATGGCTACACCTTC. Amino acid sequence: CSARDNSRTGQPYGYTF.

There are many counts of this clonotype. V gene TRBV28 combines with J gene TRBJ1-5; D possibly corresponds to TRBD1 (6 bases). Germline assignment: CDR1 MDHEN and CDR2 SYDVKM. This CDR3 region has 12 residues. V was pared by 6 bases and J by 7 bases, with 10 bases between. Written as DNA, the CDR3 is TGTGCCAGCAGGTGGGGGGCCCAGCCCCAGCATTTT. Translated, it gives CASRWGAQPQHF.

This clonotype was observed a few times. This chain joins TRBV5-1 and TRBJ2-7, with a possible D match to TRBD2 (6 bases). Germline CDR1 is SGHRS and CDR2 is YFSETQ. CDR3 length: 13 residues. V lost 3 bases and J lost 6, with 13 bases in between. CDR3 sequence: CASSSGLKLEQYF. As DNA, the CDR3 is TGCGCCAGCAGCTCCGGACTAAAGCTCGAGCAGTACTTC.

At least ten counts were recorded for this clonotype. The rearrangement joins TRBV7-9 to TRBJ1-4; D unresolved. In germline, CDR1 is SEHNR, CDR2 FQNEAQ (reference sequence). This CDR3 is built from 15 residues. Trimming left V 5 bases short and J 5 bases short, with 15 bases between. DNA of the CDR3: TGTGCCAGCAGCGCCCCTCCAGGTCGCAATGAAAAACTGTTTTTT. Translating it yields CASSAPPGRNEKLFF.

This clonotype was seen a few times. The rearrangement links TRBV12-3 or TRBV12-4 to TRBJ1-5; a weak D match, TRBD1 (5 bases). The CDR3 consists of 15 residues. With 3 bases removed from V and 6 bases from J, the gap between germline ends came to 15 bases. Written as DNA, the CDR3 is TGTGCCAGCAGTTTTAGCGGTGGGGGGGGTCAGCCCCAGCATTTT. Its translation is CASSFSGGGGQPQHF.

Many counts were recorded for this clonotype. The chain recombines TRBV2 with TRBJ2-2, with TRBD1 identical over 7 bases. V trimming: 8 bases; J trimming: 0 bases; junction bases outside the gene matches: 3. CDR3 length: 14 amino acids. Germline CDR1 reads SNHLY; CDR2 reads FYNNEI. The chain's CDR3 is CASGGQANTGELFF. In DNA, the CDR3 is TGTGCCAGCGGAGGACAGGCGAACACCGGGGAGCTGTTTTTT.

This clonotype was found many times. The chain has TRBV7-8 and TRBJ2-5; D remains unclear. Trimming took off 7 bases at V and 2 bases at J, with 14 bases between the two ends. Germline values: CDR1 SGHVS, CDR2 FQNEAQ. This CDR3 spans 14 amino acids. CDR3 sequence: CASTLNTWQETQYF. In nucleotides, the CDR3 is TGTGCCAGCACCCTTAATACGTGGCAAGAGACCCAGTACTTC.

This clonotype was seen at least ten times. The chain combines TRBV12-3 or TRBV12-4 with TRBJ2-7, with D possibly being TRBD1 or TRBD2 (5 bases each). V was clipped by 6 bases and J by 0 bases, with 15 bases between them. CDR3 size: 15 residues. CDR3 protein: CASSPQGRVSYEQYF. As DNA, the CDR3 is TGTGCCAGCAGCCCCCAGGGACGGGTCTCCTACGAGCAGTACTTC.

This chain uses TRBV7-2 with TRBJ1-1, with D uncertain. Germline V gives CDR1 SGHTA, CDR2 FQGNSA. V was trimmed by 3 bases and J by 6 bases, leaving 17 bases between them. The CDR3 runs 15 residues. CDR3 sequence: CASSFSWRVAAEAFF. In DNA, the CDR3 is TGTGCCAGCAGCTTTAGTTGGAGGGTAGCCGCTGAAGCTTTCTTT.

This clonotype was counted between two and nine times. The rearrangement uses TRBV14 and TRBJ1-1, with D unresolved. CDR3 length: 13 residues. V lost 0 bases and J lost 4, with 6 bases in between. Germline CDR1 SGHDN, CDR2 FVKESK. The CDR3 nucleotides read TGTGCCAGCAGCCAAGAATCTATCACTGAAGCTTTCTTT. Translation: CASSQESITEAFF.

The chain has TRBV2 and TRBJ2-5, with D perhaps TRBD1 (6 bases). The CDR3 consists of 13 residues. V was trimmed by 6 bases and J by 5 bases, leaving 13 bases between them. Per germline, CDR1 SNHLY and CDR2 FYNNEI. The CDR3 region is CASSQGQRETQYF. CDR3 in DNA: TGTGCCAGCAGCCAAGGACAGAGGGAGACCCAGTACTTC.